This T cell receptor beta chain was identified during a study of PD-1 blockade in mismatch repair-deficient tumors. In the study overall: Patients had approximately 11 mismatch repair-deficient cancer types and were previously treated and progressing.

The table came from immunoSEQ multiplex PCR; TCRdb's copy has only in-frame clones and leaves some out. The sample carries 100,000 or so clones, 82% recorded once. Mismatch repair deficiency was confirmed in all patients, by PCR or immunohistochemistry. TCR sequencing covered a few patients who responded to pembrolizumab. The V segment lost 0 bases and the J segment 5 bases; nucleotides outside the gene matches: 5. The CDR3 contains 15 residues. From germline, CDR1 is SGHRS and CDR2 YFSETQ. Here the sequenced sample was peripheral blood, taken about 36 weeks after starting pembrolizumab. The source is an adult with mismatch repair-deficient cancer. The V call is TRBV5-1, the J call TRBJ2-1; 7 positions agree with TRBD2. The CDR3 region is CASSLESSGNNEQFF. The CDR3 bases are TGCGCCAGCAGCTTGGAGTCTAGCGGAAACAATGAGCAGTTCTTC.